The present T cell receptor beta chain was sequenced within a study of T cell repertoires in cytomegalovirus infection (dated by TCRdb to about 2019). In the study overall: Donor HLA type was relevant to the analysis, as public TCR beta signatures indicated carriage of CMV infection together with the matching HLA type. The full study reports these points: In both this cohort and an independent 352-donor cohort, the cumulative frequency of public TCR beta family members distinguished carriers of CMV infection plus the relevant HLA type. The ex vivo response was dominated by HLA-C-restricted CMV-specific TCR beta clonotypes, and the single most frequent clonotype in two of eight donors was supplied by these HLA-C-restricted clonotypes.

Sequencing relied on an Illumina HiSeq 1500. TCRdb reprocessing: public reads trimmed at Q25 with fastp, clones called with MiXCR, in-frame beta chains kept. For every CDR3 protein sequence, its rows merge into one entry that carries the most common genes and DNA. In this sample the table shows 350,000 to 450,000 distinct CDR3 sequences, 15% to 20% of which occur a single time. In total, the top ten clones hold around 8.6% of the sample. Many counts were recorded for this clonotype. Its cognate antigen has yet to be identified. Base qualities were left out, and no much larger clone turns up one base away. CDR3 length: 14 amino acids, cysteine to phenylalanine. Solely the CDR3 DNA is kept, with 42 bases framed from the first base. The germline V gene (reference sequence) supplies CDR1 SEHNR and CDR2 FQNEAQ. V lost 5 bases and J lost 2 bases; the stretch between them is 13 bases long.

Sequencing input: PBMCs. This clonotype was sampled from a human donor in good health (CMV status not recorded). Some clones in this sample may be carry-over from other donors' samples. The sequence joins TRBV7-9 to TRBJ2-7; no D segment can be confidently identified. The bases read TGTGCCAGCAGCCCCGAGATCCCTCCCTACGAGCAGTACTTC. This encodes CASSPEIPPYEQYF.